This is a list of T cell receptor beta chains from one sample in a study of shared clonotypes between healthy human individuals. Data came from immunoSEQ multiplex PCR; TCRdb stores just in-frame clones and leaves some out. This table has about 2.1 million clones, around 95% appearing once. Input material: naive CD8+ T cells from PBMCs. The receptors were gathered from a young man in good health. Some clones in this sample may be carry-over from other donors' samples. CDR3s include the opening cysteine and the closing phenylalanine or tryptophan. A D gene is named only where the DNA matches it firmly.

j_gene: TRBJ1-2
v_gene: TRBV27
d_gene: -
CDR3aa: CASSFEGRANYGYTF

j_gene: TRBJ2-1
v_gene: TRBV7-8
d_gene: -
CDR3aa: CASSTSTGRGDNEQFF

j_gene: TRBJ1-1
v_gene: TRBV21-1
d_gene: -
CDR3aa: CASTNPGRNTEAFF

j_gene: TRBJ2-7
v_gene: TRBV15
d_gene: -
CDR3aa: CATSGDSSYEQYF

j_gene: TRBJ1-1
v_gene: TRBV6-5
d_gene: -
CDR3aa: CASSYTDSNTEAFF

j_gene: TRBJ2-1
v_gene: TRBV9
d_gene: TRBD1
CDR3aa: CASSGDREYYNEQFF

j_gene: TRBJ1-1
v_gene: TRBV19
d_gene: -
CDR3aa: CASARAPEAFF

j_gene: TRBJ2-7
v_gene: TRBV6-5
d_gene: TRBD1
CDR3aa: CASSPRTGDHEQYF

j_gene: TRBJ2-3
v_gene: TRBV28
d_gene: TRBD2
CDR3aa: CASSWASSGSTPDTQYF

j_gene: TRBJ2-5
v_gene: TRBV19
d_gene: -
CDR3aa: CASTGGPGLVKTQYF

j_gene: TRBJ2-7
v_gene: TRBV4-1
d_gene: -
CDR3aa: CASSQDQEGDEQYF

j_gene: TRBJ1-5
v_gene: TRBV19
d_gene: -
CDR3aa: CASSLSGGGNQPQHF

j_gene: TRBJ2-5
v_gene: TRBV7-9
d_gene: -
CDR3aa: CASSSWLEKTQETQYF

j_gene: TRBJ2-5
v_gene: TRBV5-6
d_gene: TRBD2
CDR3aa: CASSFGVAGELGWETQYF

j_gene: TRBJ2-1
v_gene: TRBV27
d_gene: TRBD2
CDR3aa: CASSLGASGRAGEQFF

j_gene: TRBJ1-1
v_gene: TRBV13
d_gene: -
CDR3aa: CASGSDDEREYTEAFF

j_gene: TRBJ1-1
v_gene: TRBV6-1
d_gene: -
CDR3aa: CASSKGRASTEAFF

j_gene: TRBJ2-7
v_gene: TRBV6-1
d_gene: -
CDR3aa: CASSEMLQNPTYEQYF

j_gene: TRBJ1-5
v_gene: TRBV12-5
d_gene: -
CDR3aa: CASGLAPGRGPNQPQHF

j_gene: TRBJ2-1
v_gene: TRBV7-9
d_gene: -
CDR3aa: CASRDMGEYNEQFF

j_gene: TRBJ2-7
v_gene: TRBV11-2
d_gene: -
CDR3aa: CASSLGASATYEQYF

j_gene: TRBJ2-5
v_gene: TRBV29-1
d_gene: TRBD2
CDR3aa: CSVGNGVAGLETQYF

j_gene: TRBJ2-1
v_gene: TRBV27
d_gene: -
CDR3aa: CASSFRDSQGPNEQFF

j_gene: TRBJ2-2
v_gene: TRBV6-5
d_gene: -
CDR3aa: CASSLGDGTGELFF

j_gene: TRBJ2-7
v_gene: TRBV4-1
d_gene: TRBD2
CDR3aa: CASSHSGRGEYEQYF

j_gene: TRBJ1-2
v_gene: TRBV27
d_gene: TRBD1
CDR3aa: CASSKTGVTGFYGYTF